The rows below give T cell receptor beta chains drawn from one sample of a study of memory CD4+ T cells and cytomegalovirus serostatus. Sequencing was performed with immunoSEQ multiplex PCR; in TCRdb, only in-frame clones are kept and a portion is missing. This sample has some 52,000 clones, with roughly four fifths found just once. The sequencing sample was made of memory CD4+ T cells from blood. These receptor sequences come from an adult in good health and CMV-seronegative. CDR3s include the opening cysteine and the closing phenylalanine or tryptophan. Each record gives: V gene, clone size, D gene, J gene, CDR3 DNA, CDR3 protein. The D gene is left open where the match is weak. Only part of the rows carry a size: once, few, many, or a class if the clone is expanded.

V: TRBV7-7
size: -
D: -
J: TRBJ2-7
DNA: TGTGCTAGCAGCGGGGACACCTCCTACGAGCAGTACTTC
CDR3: CASSGDTSYEQYF

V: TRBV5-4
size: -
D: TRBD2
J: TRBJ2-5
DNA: TGTGCCAGCAGCTTGGTACCTAGCGGGCCCCAAGAGACCCAGTACTTC
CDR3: CASSLVPSGPQETQYF

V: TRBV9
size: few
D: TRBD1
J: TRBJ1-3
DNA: TGTGCCAGCAGCGGGCCTAGGGGGCTGGGCACCATATATTTT
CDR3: CASSGPRGLGTIYF

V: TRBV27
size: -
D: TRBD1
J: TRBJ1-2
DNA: TGTGCCAGCAGTTCCCGCCCGACAGGGTATGGCTACACCTTC
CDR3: CASSSRPTGYGYTF

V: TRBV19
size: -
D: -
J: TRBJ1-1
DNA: TGTGCCAGTAGCCGGGTGACTGAAGCTTTCTTT
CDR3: CASSRVTEAFF

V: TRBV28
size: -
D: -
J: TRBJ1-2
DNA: TGTGCCAGCAGTGGGATCTATGGCTACACCTTC
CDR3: CASSGIYGYTF

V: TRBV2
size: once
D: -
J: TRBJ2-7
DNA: TGTGCCAGCAGTGTGGCAGGGCCGTACGAGCAGTACTTC
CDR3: CASSVAGPYEQYF

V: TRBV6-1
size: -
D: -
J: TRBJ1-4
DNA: TGTGCCAGCAGGAAGGGGCAAACTAATGAAAAACTGTTTTTT
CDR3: CASRKGQTNEKLFF

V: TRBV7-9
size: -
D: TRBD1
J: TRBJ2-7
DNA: TGTGCCAGCCAGACAGGGGGCTACGAGCAGTACTTC
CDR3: CASQTGGYEQYF

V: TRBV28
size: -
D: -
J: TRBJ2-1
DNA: TGTGCCAGCAGTTTAGACGCCAGCTCCTACAATGAGCAGTTCTTC
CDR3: CASSLDASSYNEQFF

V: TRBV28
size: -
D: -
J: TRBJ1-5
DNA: TGTGCCAGCAGTTTGGCTTACGGGGGCGCCAGGGGCAATCAGCCCCAGCATTTT
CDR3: CASSLAYGGARGNQPQHF

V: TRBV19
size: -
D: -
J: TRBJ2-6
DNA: TGTGCCAGTAGTATCCAGACAGCCAGCTCTGGGGCCAACGTCCTGACTTTC
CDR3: CASSIQTASSGANVLTF

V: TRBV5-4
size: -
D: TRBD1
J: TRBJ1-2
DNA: TGTGCCAGCAGCTTGGCAGGGGGGGCGAGGAATGGCTACACCTTC
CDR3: CASSLAGGARNGYTF

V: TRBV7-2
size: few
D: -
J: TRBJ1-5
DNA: TGTGCCAGCAGCCGAGAGGGGTTCAATCAGCCCCAGCATTTT
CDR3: CASSREGFNQPQHF

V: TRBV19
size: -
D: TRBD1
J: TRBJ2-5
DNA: TGTGCCAGTAGTATAGCTGGGACAGGGAAAGAGACCCAGTACTTC
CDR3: CASSIAGTGKETQYF

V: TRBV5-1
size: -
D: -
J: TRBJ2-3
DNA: TGCGCCAGCAGTAGGGACGGCACAGATACGCAGTATTTT
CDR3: CASSRDGTDTQYF

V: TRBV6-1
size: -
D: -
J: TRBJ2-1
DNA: TGTGCCAGCAGTGCCAGGGCCACTAGCTCCTACAATGAGCAGTTCTTC
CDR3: CASSARATSSYNEQFF

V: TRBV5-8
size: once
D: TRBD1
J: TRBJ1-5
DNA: TGTGCCAGCAGCCCGCGCCGCGGGACAGGGGGCGAAAATTTT
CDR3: CASSPRRGTGGENF

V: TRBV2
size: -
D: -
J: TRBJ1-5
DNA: TGTGCCAGCAGCGACCGCTGGACCGTTCCTAATCAGCCCCAGCATTTT
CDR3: CASSDRWTVPNQPQHF

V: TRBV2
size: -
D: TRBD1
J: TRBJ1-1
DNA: TGTGCCAGCAGGGGGGACAGAACAAACACTGAAGCTTTCTTT
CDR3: CASRGDRTNTEAFF

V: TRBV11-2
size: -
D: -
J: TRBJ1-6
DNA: TGTGCCAGCAGCTTAGGAGTTTCGCGTTCACCCCTCCACTTT
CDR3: CASSLGVSRSPLHF

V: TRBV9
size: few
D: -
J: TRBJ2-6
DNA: TGTGCCAGCAGCGTGACGGTGACCTCTGGGGCCAACGTCCTGACTTTC
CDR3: CASSVTVTSGANVLTF

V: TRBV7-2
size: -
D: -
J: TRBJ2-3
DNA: TGTGCCAGCAGCTTAGATGGGGTGCGTGGGAATAAGTATTTT
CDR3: CASSLDGVRGNKYF

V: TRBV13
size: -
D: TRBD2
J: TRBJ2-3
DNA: TGTGCCAGCAGCGGCCGGACTAGCGGGGGTATGCCGAATTTT
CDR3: CASSGRTSGGMPNF

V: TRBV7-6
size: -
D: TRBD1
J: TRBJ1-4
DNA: TGTGCCAGCAGCTTGACAGGGGGATCTAATGAAAAACTGTTTTTT
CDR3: CASSLTGGSNEKLFF

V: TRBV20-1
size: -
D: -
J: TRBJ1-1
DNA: TGCAGTGCCCCACTTACTGAAGCTTTCTTT
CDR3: CSAPLTEAFF

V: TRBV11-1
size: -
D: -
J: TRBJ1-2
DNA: TGTGCCAGCAGCCGTTCGGTGGCAGGGAACTATGGCTACACCTTC
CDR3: CASSRSVAGNYGYTF

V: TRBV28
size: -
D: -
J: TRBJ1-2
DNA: TGTGCCAGCACCCTGGGGGGATCAGGCCTCTATGGCTACACCTTC
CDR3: CASTLGGSGLYGYTF

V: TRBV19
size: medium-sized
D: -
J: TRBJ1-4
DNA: TGTGCCAGTAGTCTTTCTTTCGGAGGAACAACTAATGAAAAACTGTTTTTT
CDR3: CASSLSFGGTTNEKLFF

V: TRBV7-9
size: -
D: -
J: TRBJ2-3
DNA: TGTGCCAGCAGCTTAACAGGTTCCACAGATACGCAGTATTTT
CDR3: CASSLTGSTDTQYF

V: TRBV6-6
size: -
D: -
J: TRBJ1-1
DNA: TGTGCCAGCACCCTAGTCTCAGGGTTGACTGAAGCTTTCTTT
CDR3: CASTLVSGLTEAFF

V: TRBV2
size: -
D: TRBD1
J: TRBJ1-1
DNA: TGTGCCAGCCAGGACAGGGATGAAGCTTTCTTT
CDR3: CASQDRDEAFF

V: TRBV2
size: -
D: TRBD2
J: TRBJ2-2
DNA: TGTGCCAGCGGAGGCGGGGGTACGAACACCGGGGAGCTGTTTTTT
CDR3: CASGGGGTNTGELFF

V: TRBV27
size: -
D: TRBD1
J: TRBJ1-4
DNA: TGTGCCAGCAGTTCAGACCCGGCGGGGACAGGGGGGGAAAAACTGTTTTTT
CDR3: CASSSDPAGTGGEKLFF

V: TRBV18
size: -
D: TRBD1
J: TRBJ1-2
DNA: TGTGCCAGCTCACCTGCCCTGGGACAGGAGTATGGCTACACCTTC
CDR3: CASSPALGQEYGYTF

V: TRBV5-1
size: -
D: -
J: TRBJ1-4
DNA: TGCGCCAGCAGCTTGGAACAGGCTTCGTTAAATGAAAAACTGTTTTTT
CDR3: CASSLEQASLNEKLFF

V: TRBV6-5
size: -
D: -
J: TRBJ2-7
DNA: TGTGCCAGCAGAGTCGGCTCCTCCTACGAGCAGTACTTC
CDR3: CASRVGSSYEQYF

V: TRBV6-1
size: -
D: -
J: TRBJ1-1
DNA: TGTGCCACCATTTGGACTGAAGCTTTCTTT
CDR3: CATIWTEAFF

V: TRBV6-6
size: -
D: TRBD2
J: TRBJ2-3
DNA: TGTGCCAGCGTACAAGCGGGGGGGGGAGATACGCAGTATTTT
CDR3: CASVQAGGGDTQYF

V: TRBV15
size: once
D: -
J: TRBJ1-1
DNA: TGTGCCACCAGCAGAGATCAGCGGACAAACACTGAAGCTTTCTTT
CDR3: CATSRDQRTNTEAFF

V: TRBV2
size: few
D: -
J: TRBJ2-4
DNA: TGTGCCAGTGGGGGGGCAGGCATAAACATTCAGTACTTC
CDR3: CASGGAGINIQYF

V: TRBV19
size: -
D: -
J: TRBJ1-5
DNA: TGTGCCAGTAGTATACCTTATAGCAATCAGCCCCAGCATTTT
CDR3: CASSIPYSNQPQHF

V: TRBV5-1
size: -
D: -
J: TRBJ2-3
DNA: TGCGCCAGCAGCTTGGAACATACCACAGATACGCAGTATTTT
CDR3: CASSLEHTTDTQYF

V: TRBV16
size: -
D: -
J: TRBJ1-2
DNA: TGTGCCAGCAGCCAAACCCCAGGGACGGTTGGCTACACCTTC
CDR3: CASSQTPGTVGYTF

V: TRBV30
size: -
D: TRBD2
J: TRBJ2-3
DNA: TGTGCCTGGAGCAGTAGCGGGGGTGATACGCAGTATTTT
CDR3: CAWSSSGGDTQYF

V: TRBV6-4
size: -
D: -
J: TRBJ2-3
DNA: TGTGCCAGCAGTGATAGGAGACAGGTCCCAGGAGATACGCAGTATTTT
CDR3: CASSDRRQVPGDTQYF

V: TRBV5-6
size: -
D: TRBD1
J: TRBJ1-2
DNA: TGTGCCAGCAGCGCGGGACAGGACAATAACTATGGCTACACCTTC
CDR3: CASSAGQDNNYGYTF

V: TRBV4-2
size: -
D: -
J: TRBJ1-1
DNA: TGTGCCAGCACCGACATTGGGGGCGGGATGAACACTGAAGCTTTCTTT
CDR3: CASTDIGGGMNTEAFF

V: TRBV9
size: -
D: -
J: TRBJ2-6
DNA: TGTGCCAGCAGCGTCCTGGGGGGGCGCTCTGGGGCCAACGTCCTGACTTTC
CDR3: CASSVLGGRSGANVLTF

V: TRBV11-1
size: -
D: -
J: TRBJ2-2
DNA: TGTGCCAGCAGCCGGGTAGCGTTCCCCGGGGAGCTGTTTTTT
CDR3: CASSRVAFPGELFF

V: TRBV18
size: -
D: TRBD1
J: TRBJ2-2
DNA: TGTGCCAGCTCACTCGCGCGCGCAATAGGGGGCTCGAACACCGGGGAGCTGTTTTTT
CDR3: CASSLARAIGGSNTGELFF

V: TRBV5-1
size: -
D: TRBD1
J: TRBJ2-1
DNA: TGCGCCAGCAGCAAGGGACAGGGGGTAGGGTTTGAGCAGTTCTTC
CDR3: CASSKGQGVGFEQFF

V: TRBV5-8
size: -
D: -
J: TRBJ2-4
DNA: TGTGCCAGCAGCTTCAGGGGTGACATTCAGTACTTC
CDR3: CASSFRGDIQYF